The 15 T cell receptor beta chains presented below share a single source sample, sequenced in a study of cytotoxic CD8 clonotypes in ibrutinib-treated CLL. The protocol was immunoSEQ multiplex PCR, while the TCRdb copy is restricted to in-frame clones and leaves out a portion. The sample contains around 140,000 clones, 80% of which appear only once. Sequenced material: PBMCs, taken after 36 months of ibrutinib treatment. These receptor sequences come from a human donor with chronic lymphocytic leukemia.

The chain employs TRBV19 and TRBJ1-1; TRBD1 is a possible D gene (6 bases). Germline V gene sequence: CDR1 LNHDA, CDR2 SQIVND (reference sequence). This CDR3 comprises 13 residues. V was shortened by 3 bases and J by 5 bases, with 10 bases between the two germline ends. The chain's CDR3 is CASSIFRGTEAFF. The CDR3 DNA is TGTGCCAGTAGTATTTTCAGGGGTACTGAAGCTTTCTTT.

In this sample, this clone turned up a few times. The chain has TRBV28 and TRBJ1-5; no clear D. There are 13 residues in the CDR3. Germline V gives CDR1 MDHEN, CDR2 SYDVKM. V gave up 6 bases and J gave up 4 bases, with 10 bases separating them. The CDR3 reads CASSPGGNQPQHF. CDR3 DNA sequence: TGTGCCAGCAGCCCGGGCGGTAATCAGCCCCAGCATTTT.

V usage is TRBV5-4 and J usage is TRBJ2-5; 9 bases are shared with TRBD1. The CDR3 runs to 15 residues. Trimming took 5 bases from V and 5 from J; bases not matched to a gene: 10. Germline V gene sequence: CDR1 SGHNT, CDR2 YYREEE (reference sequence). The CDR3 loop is CASRMMGQGGETQYF. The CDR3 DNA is TGTGCCAGCAGAATGATGGGACAGGGTGGGGAGACCCAGTACTTC.

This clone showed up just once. The CDR3 here is CASTRLGSEAFF. CDR3 sequence (DNA): TGTGCCAGCACCAGGCTGGGATCTGAAGCTTTCTTT. The J gene is TRBJ1-1, the V gene TRBV7-9; D unresolved. This CDR3 has 12 amino acids. V shed 7 bases and J shed 6 bases, with 12 bases lying between them. Germline CDR1 and CDR2: SEHNR and FQNEAQ (reference sequence).

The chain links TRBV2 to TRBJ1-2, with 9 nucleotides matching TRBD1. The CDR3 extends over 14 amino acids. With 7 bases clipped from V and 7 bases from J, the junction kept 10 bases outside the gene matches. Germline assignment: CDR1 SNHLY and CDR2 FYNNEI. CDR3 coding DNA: TGTGCCAGCAAGGTATACAGGGGGCAAGCTGGCTACACCTTC. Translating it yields CASKVYRGQAGYTF.

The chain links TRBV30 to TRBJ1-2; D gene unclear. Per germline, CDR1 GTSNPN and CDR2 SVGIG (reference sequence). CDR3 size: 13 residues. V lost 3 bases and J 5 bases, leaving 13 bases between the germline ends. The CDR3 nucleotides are TGTGCCTGGAGCGAACTCTCGGGTTATGGCTACACCTTC. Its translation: CAWSELSGYGYTF.

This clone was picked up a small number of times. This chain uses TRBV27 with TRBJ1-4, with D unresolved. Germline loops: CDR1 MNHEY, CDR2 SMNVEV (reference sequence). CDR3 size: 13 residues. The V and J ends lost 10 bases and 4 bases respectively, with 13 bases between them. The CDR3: CATGRAGNEKLFF. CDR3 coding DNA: TGTGCCACTGGGAGGGCCGGTAATGAAAAACTGTTTTTT.

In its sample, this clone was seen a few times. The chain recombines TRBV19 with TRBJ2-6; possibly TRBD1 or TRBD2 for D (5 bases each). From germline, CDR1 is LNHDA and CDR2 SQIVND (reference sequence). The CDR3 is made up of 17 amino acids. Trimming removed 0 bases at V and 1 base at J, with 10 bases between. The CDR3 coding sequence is TGTGCCAGTAGTATAGATCTCGGGACGTCTGGGGCCAACGTCCTGACTTTC. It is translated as CASSIDLGTSGANVLTF.

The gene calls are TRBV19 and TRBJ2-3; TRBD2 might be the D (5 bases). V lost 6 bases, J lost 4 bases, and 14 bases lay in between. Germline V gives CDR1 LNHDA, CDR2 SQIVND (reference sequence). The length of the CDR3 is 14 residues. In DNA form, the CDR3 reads TGTGCCAGTAGCACACTAGAAGTCGCAGATACGCAGTATTTT. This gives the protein CASSTLEVADTQYF. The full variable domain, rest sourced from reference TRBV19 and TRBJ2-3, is DGGITQSPKYLFRKEGQNVTLSCEQNLNHDAMYWYRQDPGQGLRLIYYSQIVNDFQKGDIAEGYSVSREKKESFPLTVTSAQKNPTAFYLCASSTLEVADTQYFGPGTRLTVL.

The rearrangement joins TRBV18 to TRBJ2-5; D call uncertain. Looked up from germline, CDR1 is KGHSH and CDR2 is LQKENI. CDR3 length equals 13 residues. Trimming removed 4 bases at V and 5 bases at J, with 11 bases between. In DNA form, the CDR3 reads TGTGCCAGCTCACTTGGAGTTGGGGAGACCCAGTACTTC. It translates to CASSLGVGETQYF. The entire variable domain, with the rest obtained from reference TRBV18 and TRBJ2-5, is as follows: NAGVMQNPRHLVRRRGQEARLRCSPMKGHSHVYWYRQLPEEGLKFMVYLQKENIIDESGMPKERFSAEFPKEGPSILRIQQVVRGDSAAYFCASSLGVGETQYFGPGTRLLVL.

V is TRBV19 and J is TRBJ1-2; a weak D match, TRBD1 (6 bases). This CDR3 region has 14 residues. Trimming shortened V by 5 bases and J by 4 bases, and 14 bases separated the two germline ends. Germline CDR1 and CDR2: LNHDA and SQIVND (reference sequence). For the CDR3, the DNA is TGTGCCAGTAGTGGATCCGGGGGGCTCTATGGCTACACCTTC. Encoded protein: CASSGSGGLYGYTF.

The CDR3 protein is CASSPRAAHEQYF. Written as DNA, the CDR3 is TGTGCCAGCTCACCACGGGCAGCTCACGAGCAGTACTTC. The gene calls are TRBV18 and TRBJ2-7, with D unresolved. The ends were cut back, 1 base at V and 5 bases at J, with 9 bases in the middle. The V gene's germline CDR1 is KGHSH and CDR2 LQKENI. This CDR3 has 13 amino acids.

CDR3 in DNA: TGCGCCAGCAGTGACCCTAGCGGGGGGTATGAGCAGTTCTTC. Amino acids: CASSDPSGGYEQFF. This chain joins TRBV10-1 and TRBJ2-1; 11 bases match TRBD2. This CDR3 comprises 14 residues. The V and J ends lost 3 bases and 8 bases, in that order; junction bases with no gene match: 3. The germline gives CDR1 WNHNN, CDR2 SYGVQD (reference sequence).

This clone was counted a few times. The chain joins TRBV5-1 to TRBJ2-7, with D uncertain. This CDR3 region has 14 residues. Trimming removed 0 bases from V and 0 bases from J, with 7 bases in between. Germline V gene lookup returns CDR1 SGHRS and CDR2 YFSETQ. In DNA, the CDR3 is TGCGCCAGCAGCTTGGGGTACGTCTCCTACGAGCAGTACTTC. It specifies CASSLGYVSYEQYF.

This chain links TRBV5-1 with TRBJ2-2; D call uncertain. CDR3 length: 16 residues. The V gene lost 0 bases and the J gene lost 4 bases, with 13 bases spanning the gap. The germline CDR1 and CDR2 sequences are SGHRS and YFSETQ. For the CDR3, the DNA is TGCGCCAGCAGCTTGGTCCGATCGGGCGGCACCGGGGAGCTGTTTTTT. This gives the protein CASSLVRSGGTGELFF.